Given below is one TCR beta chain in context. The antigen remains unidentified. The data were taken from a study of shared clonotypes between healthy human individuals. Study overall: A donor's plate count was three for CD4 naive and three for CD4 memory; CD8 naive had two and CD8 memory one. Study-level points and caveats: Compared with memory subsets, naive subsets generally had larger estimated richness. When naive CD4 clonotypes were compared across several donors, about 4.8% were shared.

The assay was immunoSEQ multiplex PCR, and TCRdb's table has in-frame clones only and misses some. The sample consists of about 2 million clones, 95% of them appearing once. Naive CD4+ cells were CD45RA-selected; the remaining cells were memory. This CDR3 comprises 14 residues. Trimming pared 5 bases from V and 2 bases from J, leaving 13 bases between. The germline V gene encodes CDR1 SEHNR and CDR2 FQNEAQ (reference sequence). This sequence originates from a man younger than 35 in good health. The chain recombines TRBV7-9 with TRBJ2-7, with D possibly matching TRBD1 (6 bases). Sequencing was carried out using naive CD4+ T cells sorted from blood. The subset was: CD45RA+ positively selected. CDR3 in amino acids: CASSPGRGTYEQYF. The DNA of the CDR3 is TGTGCCAGCAGCCCCGGCAGGGGAACCTACGAGCAGTACTTC. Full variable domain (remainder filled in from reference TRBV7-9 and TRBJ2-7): DTGVSQNPRHKITKRGQNVTFRCDPISEHNRLYWYRQTLGQGPEFLTYFQNEAQLEKSRLLSDRFSAERPKGSFSTLEIQRTEQGDSAMYLCASSPGRGTYEQYFGPGTRLTVT.